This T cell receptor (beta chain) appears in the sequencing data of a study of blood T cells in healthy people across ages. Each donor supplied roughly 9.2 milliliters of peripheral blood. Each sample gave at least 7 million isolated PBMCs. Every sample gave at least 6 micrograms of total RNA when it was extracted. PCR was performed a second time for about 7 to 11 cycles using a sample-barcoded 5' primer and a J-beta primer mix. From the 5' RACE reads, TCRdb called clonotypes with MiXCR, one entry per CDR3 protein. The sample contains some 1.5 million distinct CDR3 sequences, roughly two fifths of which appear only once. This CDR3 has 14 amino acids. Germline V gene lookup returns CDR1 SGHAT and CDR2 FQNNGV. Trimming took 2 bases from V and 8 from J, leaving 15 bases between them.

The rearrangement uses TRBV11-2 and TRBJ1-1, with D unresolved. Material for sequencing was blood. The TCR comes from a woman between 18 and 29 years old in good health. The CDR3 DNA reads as TGTGCCAGCAGCTTAAACAGCGCCAACTTAGAAGCTTTCTTT. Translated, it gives CASSLNSANLEAFF.